The entry below describes one T cell receptor (beta chain). What it recognizes is unknown. Peripheral blood was drawn, approximately 10 milliliters per donor. This record comes from a study of blood T cells in healthy people across ages. Study results and caveats: In long-lived donors, naive CD4+ cell counts and diversity exceeded those of aged donors. PBMCs that were unsorted prevented a conclusive naive versus antigen-experienced comparison.

CDR3 length equals 13 residues. The germline CDR1 and CDR2 sequences are SGDLS and YYNGEE. Trimming stripped 0 bases from V and 6 bases from J, with 10 bases between. Sample-barcoded 5' priming and a J-beta primer mix drove a second PCR of about 6 to 12 cycles. Via MiXCR, TCRdb re-called the 5' RACE reads, giving one row per CDR3 protein. Here the sample spans 1.5 million to 2 million distinct CDR3 sequences, about two fifths being singletons. The sequenced material came from blood. The chain links TRBV9 to TRBJ2-7, with D perhaps TRBD2 (5 bases). The sequence came from a human donor in good health. The CDR3 region has the DNA TGTGCCAGCAGCGTAGTCGAGGGATCCGAGCAGTACTTC. It specifies CASSVVEGSEQYF.